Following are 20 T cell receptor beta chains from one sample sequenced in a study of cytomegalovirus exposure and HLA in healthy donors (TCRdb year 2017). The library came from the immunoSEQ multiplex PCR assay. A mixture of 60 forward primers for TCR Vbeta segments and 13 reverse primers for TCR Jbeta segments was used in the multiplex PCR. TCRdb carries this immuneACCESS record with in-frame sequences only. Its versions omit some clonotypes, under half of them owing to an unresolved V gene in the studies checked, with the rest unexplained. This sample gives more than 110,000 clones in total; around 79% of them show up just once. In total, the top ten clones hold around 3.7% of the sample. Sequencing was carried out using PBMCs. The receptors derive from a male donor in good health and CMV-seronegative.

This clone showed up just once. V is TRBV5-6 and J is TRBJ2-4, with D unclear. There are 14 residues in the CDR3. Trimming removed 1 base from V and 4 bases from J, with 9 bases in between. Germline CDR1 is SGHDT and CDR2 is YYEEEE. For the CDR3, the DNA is TGTGCCAGCAGCTTGTCTGTGACAAAAAACATTCAGTACTTC. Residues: CASSLSVTKNIQYF.

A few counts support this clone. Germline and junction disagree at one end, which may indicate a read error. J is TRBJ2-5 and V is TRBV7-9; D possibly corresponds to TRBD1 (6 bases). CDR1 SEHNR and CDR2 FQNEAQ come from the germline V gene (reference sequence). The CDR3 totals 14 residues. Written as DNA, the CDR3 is TGTTCCAGCAGCTCACCAGGGGTCCAAGAGACCCAGTACTTC. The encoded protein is CSSSSPGVQETQYF.

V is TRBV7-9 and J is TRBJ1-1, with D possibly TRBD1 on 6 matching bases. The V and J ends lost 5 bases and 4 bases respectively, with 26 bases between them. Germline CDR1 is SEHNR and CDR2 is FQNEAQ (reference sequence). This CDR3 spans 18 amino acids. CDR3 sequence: CASSPITRRTGQGTEAFF. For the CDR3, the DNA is TGTGCCAGCAGCCCGATAACCCGACGCACAGGGCAGGGCACTGAAGCTTTCTTT. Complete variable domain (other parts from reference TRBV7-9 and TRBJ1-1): DTGVSQNPRHKITKRGQNVTFRCDPISEHNRLYWYRQTLGQGPEFLTYFQNEAQLEKSRLLSDRFSAERPKGSFSTLEIQRTEQGDSAMYLCASSPITRRTGQGTEAFFGQGTRLTVV.

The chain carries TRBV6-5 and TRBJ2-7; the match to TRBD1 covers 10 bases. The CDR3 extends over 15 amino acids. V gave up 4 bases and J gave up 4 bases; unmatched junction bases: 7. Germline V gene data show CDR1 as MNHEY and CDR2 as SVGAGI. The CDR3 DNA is TGTGCCAGCAGTTTTGCGGGACAGGGGACATACGAGCAGTACTTC. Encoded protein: CASSFAGQGTYEQYF.

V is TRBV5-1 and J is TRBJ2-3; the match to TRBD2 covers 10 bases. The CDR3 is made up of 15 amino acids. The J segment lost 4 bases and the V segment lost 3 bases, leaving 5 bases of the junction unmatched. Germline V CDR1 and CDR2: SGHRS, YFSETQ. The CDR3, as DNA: TGCGCCAGCAGCTATAGCGGGGGGAACGCAGATACGCAGTATTTT. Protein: CASSYSGGNADTQYF. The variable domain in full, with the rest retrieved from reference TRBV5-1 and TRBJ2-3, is KAGVTQTPRYLIKTRGQQVTLSCSPISGHRSVSWYQQTPGQGLQFLFEYFSETQRNKGNFPGRFSGRQFSNSRSEMNVSTLELGDSALYLCASSYSGGNADTQYFGPGTRLTVL.

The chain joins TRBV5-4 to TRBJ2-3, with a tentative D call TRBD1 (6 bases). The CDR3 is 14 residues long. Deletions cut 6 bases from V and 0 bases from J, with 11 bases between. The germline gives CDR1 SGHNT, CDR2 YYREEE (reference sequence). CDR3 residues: CASIEGTSTDTQYF. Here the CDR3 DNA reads TGTGCCAGCATAGAGGGGACAAGCACAGATACGCAGTATTTT.

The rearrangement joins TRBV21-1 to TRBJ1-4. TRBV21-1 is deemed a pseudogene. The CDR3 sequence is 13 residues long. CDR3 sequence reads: CASKSGGNEKLFF. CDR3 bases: TGTGCCAGCAAATCGGGGGGGAATGAAAAACTGTTTTTT.

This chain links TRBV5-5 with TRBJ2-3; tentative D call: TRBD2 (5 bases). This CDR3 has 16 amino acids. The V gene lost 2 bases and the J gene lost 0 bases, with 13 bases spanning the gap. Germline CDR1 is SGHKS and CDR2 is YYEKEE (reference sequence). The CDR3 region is CASSFPRVGSTDTQYF. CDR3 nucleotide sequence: TGTGCCAGCAGCTTCCCGAGGGTAGGGAGCACAGATACGCAGTATTTT.

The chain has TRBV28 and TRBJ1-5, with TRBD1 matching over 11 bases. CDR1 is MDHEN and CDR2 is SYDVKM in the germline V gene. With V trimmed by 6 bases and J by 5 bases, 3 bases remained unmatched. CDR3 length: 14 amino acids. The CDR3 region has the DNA TGTGCCAGCAGGTCGGGACAGGGGGATCAGCCCCAGCATTTT. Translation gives CASRSGQGDQPQHF.

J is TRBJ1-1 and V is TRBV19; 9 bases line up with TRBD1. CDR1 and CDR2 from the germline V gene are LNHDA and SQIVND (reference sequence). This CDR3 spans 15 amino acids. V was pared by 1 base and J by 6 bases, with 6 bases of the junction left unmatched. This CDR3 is CASSIGGTGFAEAFF. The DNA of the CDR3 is TGTGCCAGTAGTATAGGGGGGACAGGGTTTGCTGAAGCTTTCTTT. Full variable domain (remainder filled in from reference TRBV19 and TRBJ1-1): DGGITQSPKYLFRKEGQNVTLSCEQNLNHDAMYWYRQDPGQGLRLIYYSQIVNDFQKGDIAEGYSVSREKKESFPLTVTSAQKNPTAFYLCASSIGGTGFAEAFFGQGTRLTVV.

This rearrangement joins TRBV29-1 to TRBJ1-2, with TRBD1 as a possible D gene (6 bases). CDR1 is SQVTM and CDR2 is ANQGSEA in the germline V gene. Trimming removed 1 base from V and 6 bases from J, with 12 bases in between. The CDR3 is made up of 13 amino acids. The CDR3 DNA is TGCAGCGTTGAAGGGCAAAAGGGGGATGGCTACACCTTC. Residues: CSVEGQKGDGYTF. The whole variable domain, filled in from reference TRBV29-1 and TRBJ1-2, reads SAVISQKPSRDICQRGTSLTIQCQVDSQVTMMFWYRQQPGQSLTLIATANQGSEATYESGFVIDKFPISRPNLTFSTLTVSNMSPEDSSIYLCSVEGQKGDGYTFGSGTRLTVV.

The CDR3 protein is CASSLTTDNEQFF. Written as DNA, the CDR3 is TGTGCCAGCAGCTTAACCACAGACAATGAGCAGTTCTTC. This chain links TRBV7-3 with TRBJ2-1; no definite D call. V lost 0 bases and J lost 5, with 5 bases in between. CDR3 length equals 13 residues. Per germline, CDR1 SGHTA and CDR2 FQGTGA.

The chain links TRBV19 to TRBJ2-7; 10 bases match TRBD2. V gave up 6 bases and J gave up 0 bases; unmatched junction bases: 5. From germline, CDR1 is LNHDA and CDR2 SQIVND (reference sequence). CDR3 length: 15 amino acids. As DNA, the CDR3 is TGTGCCAGTAGCACTAGCGGGGCGAGCTCCTACGAGCAGTACTTC. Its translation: CASSTSGASSYEQYF.

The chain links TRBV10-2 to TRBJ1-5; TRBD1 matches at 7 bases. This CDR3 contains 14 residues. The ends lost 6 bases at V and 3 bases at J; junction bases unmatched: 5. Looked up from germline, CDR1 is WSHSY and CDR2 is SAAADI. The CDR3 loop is CASSDRVNNQPQHF. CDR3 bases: TGCGCCAGCAGCGACAGGGTCAACAATCAGCCCCAGCATTTT.

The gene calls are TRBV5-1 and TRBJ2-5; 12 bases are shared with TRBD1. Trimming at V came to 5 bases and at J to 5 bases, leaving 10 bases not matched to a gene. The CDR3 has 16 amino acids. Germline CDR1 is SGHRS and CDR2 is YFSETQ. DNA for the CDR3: TGCGCCAGCAGTTCCGGGACAGGGGGCGCCGGGGAGACCCAGTACTTC. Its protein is CASSSGTGGAGETQYF.

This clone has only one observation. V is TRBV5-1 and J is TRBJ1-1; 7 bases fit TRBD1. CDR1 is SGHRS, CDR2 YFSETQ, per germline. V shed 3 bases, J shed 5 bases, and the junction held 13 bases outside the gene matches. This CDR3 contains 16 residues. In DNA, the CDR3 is TGCGCCAGCAGCTCTCCTTATACAGGGGTCGGGACTGAAGCTTTCTTT. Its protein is CASSSPYTGVGTEAFF.

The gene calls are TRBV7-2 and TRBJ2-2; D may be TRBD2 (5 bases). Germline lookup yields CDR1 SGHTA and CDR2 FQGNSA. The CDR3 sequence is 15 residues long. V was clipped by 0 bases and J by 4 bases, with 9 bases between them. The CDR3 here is CASSLALGSTGELFF. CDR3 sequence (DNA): TGTGCCAGCAGCTTAGCCCTAGGGAGCACCGGGGAGCTGTTTTTT.

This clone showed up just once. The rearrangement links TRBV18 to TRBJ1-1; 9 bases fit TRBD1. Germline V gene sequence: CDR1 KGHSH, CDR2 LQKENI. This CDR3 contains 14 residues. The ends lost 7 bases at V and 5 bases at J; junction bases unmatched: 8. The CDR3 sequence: CASWGQGGRTEAFF. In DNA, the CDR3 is TGTGCCAGCTGGGGACAGGGAGGGAGAACTGAAGCTTTCTTT.

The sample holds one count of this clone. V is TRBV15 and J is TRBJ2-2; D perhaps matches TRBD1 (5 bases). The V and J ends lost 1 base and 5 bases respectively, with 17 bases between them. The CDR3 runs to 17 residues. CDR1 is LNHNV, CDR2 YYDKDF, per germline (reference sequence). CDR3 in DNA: TGTGCCACCAGCAGAGGCTTAGACAGAGGCCTAACCGGGGAGCTGTTTTTT. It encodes CATSRGLDRGLTGELFF.

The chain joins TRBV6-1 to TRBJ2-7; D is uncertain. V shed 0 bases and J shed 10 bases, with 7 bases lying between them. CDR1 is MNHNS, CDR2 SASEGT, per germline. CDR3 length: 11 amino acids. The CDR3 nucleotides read TGTGCCAGCAGTGAAGCTGGCGGACAGTACTTC. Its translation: CASSEAGGQYF.